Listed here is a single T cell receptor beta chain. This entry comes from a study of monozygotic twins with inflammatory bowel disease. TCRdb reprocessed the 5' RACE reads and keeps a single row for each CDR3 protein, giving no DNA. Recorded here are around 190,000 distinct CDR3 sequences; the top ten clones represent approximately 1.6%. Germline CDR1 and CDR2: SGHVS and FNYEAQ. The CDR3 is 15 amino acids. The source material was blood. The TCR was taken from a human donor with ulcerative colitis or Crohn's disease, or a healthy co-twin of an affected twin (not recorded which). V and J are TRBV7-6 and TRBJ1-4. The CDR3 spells CASSARVATNEKLFF.